The T cell receptor beta chain described here comes from a study of blood T cell repertoires in COVID-19. Across the study: From T cells, B-cell-depleted T cells, or PBMCs came the material, which was cDNA or gDNA.

This clone occurred once. Unmatched junction bases numbered 13, after V lost 6 bases and J lost 0 bases. The germline V gene encodes CDR1 SQVTM and CDR2 ANQGSEA. The CDR3 loop spans 17 amino acids. Those who participated ranged in age from roughly 18 to 89 years and resided in some 24 US areas. Produced via immunoSEQ multiplex PCR; TCRdb's table is partial and in-frame only. This sample has approximately 240,000 clones; around 90% occur once, and the top ten carry around 6%. The origin of this receptor is a woman under 40 with acute COVID-19. This rearrangement joins TRBV29-1 to TRBJ1-1; 10 positions match TRBD1. Sequenced input: PBMCs or T cells enriched from blood (not recorded which). CDR3 amino acids: CSVVKTGGAHLNTEAFF. The CDR3, as DNA: TGCAGCGTGGTTAAGACAGGGGGCGCCCATTTGAACACTGAAGCTTTCTTT.